Listed below are T cell receptor beta chains from one sample, sequenced in a study of blood T cell repertoires in COVID-19. Generated by immunoSEQ multiplex PCR, the TCRdb table keeps only in-frame clones and is missing some. The repertoire consists of hundreds of thousands of clones, with 83% occurring once and the leading ten covering approximately 2.6%. Sequencing was done on a sample of peripheral blood. Source of these receptors: a woman between 65 and 79 years old with active or convalescent COVID-19. The CDR3 runs from the conserved cysteine through the conserved F or W. A D gene is named only where the DNA matches it firmly. The size field is filled for only some rows; it gives once, few, many or a size class.

J gene: TRBJ2-5; V gene: TRBV20-1; D gene: TRBD2; clone size: -; CDR3 DNA: TGCAGTGCTAGTCTTACGGGGGGGCTAGGGCAGACCCAGTACTTC; CDR3 protein: CSASLTGGLGQTQYF
J gene: TRBJ2-7; V gene: TRBV7-9; D gene: TRBD2; clone size: -; CDR3 DNA: TGTGCCAGCAGCAAATTAGCGGGAGTTCCGGGGGAGCAGTACTTC; CDR3 protein: CASSKLAGVPGEQYF
J gene: TRBJ2-3; V gene: TRBV5-6; D gene: -; clone size: -; CDR3 DNA: TGTGCCAGCCGTTCCGAGGGCCGGACAGATACGCAGTATTTT; CDR3 protein: CASRSEGRTDTQYF
J gene: TRBJ2-3; V gene: TRBV27; D gene: TRBD2; clone size: -; CDR3 DNA: TGTGCCAGCGGACTAGCGAACACAGATACGCAGTATTTT; CDR3 protein: CASGLANTDTQYF
J gene: TRBJ1-2; V gene: TRBV28; D gene: -; clone size: few; CDR3 DNA: TGTGCCAGCAGTTTAGCGGTCGGCTACACCTTC; CDR3 protein: CASSLAVGYTF
J gene: TRBJ2-2; V gene: TRBV10-3; D gene: TRBD2; clone size: -; CDR3 DNA: TGTGCCATCAGTTCGCGGGGGGGGGAGCTGTTTTTT; CDR3 protein: CAISSRGGELFF
J gene: TRBJ1-4; V gene: TRBV6-1; D gene: -; clone size: -; CDR3 DNA: TGTGCCAGCAGTGAAGCCGCGGGGCATTCAACTAATGAAAAACTGTTTTTT; CDR3 protein: CASSEAAGHSTNEKLFF
J gene: TRBJ2-2; V gene: TRBV18; D gene: -; clone size: -; CDR3 DNA: TGTGCCAGCTCACCCCGACTAGACTCCACCGGGGAGCTGTTTTTT; CDR3 protein: CASSPRLDSTGELFF
J gene: TRBJ2-3; V gene: TRBV28; D gene: -; clone size: once; CDR3 DNA: TGTGCCAGCACAGGGGAGTATCGTACAGATACGCAGTATTTT; CDR3 protein: CASTGEYRTDTQYF
J gene: TRBJ2-3; V gene: TRBV5-1; D gene: TRBD2; clone size: -; CDR3 DNA: TGCGCCAGCAGCGGCCTAGCGGGAGTTGGGACAGATACGCAGTATTTT; CDR3 protein: CASSGLAGVGTDTQYF
J gene: TRBJ2-3; V gene: TRBV27; D gene: TRBD2; clone size: -; CDR3 DNA: TGTGCCAGCAGGCCTAGCGGTAACACAGATACGCAGTATTTT; CDR3 protein: CASRPSGNTDTQYF
J gene: TRBJ2-1; V gene: TRBV13; D gene: -; clone size: -; CDR3 DNA: TGTGCCAGCAGCTTTGTCCGGGACTTACGAAAGTTCTTC; CDR3 protein: CASSFVRDLRKFF
J gene: TRBJ1-1; V gene: TRBV29-1; D gene: TRBD1; clone size: -; CDR3 DNA: TGCAGCGGGACAGGGTGGAACACTGAAGCTTTCTTT; CDR3 protein: CSGTGWNTEAFF
J gene: TRBJ2-2; V gene: TRBV7-2; D gene: -; clone size: -; CDR3 DNA: TGTGCCAGCAGCTCCGCCCTCTTACTAGTGAGCGGGGAGCTGTTTTTT; CDR3 protein: CASSSALLLVSGELFF
J gene: TRBJ2-7; V gene: TRBV6-5; D gene: TRBD2; clone size: -; CDR3 DNA: TGTGCCAGCAGTTACTCGGCTAGCGGGGGATACTACGAGCAGTACTTC; CDR3 protein: CASSYSASGGYYEQYF
J gene: TRBJ1-2; V gene: TRBV28; D gene: -; clone size: -; CDR3 DNA: TGTGCCAGCAGTCGATCCGGGGACTATGGCTACACCTTC; CDR3 protein: CASSRSGDYGYTF
J gene: TRBJ2-7; V gene: TRBV7-2; D gene: TRBD1; clone size: -; CDR3 DNA: TGTGCCAGCAGCGCTCAGACAGGGGGCCGGAACGAGCAGTACTTC; CDR3 protein: CASSAQTGGRNEQYF
J gene: TRBJ1-4; V gene: TRBV19; D gene: -; clone size: -; CDR3 DNA: TGTGCCAGTAGTATTCGGTCAACTAATGAAAAACTGTTTTTT; CDR3 protein: CASSIRSTNEKLFF
J gene: TRBJ1-5; V gene: TRBV2; D gene: -; clone size: once; CDR3 DNA: TGTGCCAGCAAGGGGGATAGCAATCAGCCCCAGCATTTT; CDR3 protein: CASKGDSNQPQHF
J gene: TRBJ1-1; V gene: TRBV3-1/TRBV3-2; D gene: -; clone size: -; CDR3 DNA: TGTGCCAGCAGCAAGCGTGGGAGCACTGAAGCTTTCTTT; CDR3 protein: CASSKRGSTEAFF
J gene: TRBJ2-5; V gene: TRBV25-1; D gene: TRBD2; clone size: -; CDR3 DNA: TGTGCCAGCAGGCCCGGGGGGGCCCAAGAGACCCAGTACTTC; CDR3 protein: CASRPGGAQETQYF
J gene: TRBJ2-5; V gene: TRBV5-4; D gene: -; clone size: -; CDR3 DNA: TGTGCCAGCAGCAACTACAGGGCCGCTCCGGAGACCCAGTACTTC; CDR3 protein: CASSNYRAAPETQYF
J gene: TRBJ2-1; V gene: TRBV29-1; D gene: TRBD1; clone size: -; CDR3 DNA: TGCAGCGGGGGCCAGGGGGCGCCCCTCTACAATGAGCAGTTCTTC; CDR3 protein: CSGGQGAPLYNEQFF
J gene: TRBJ2-1; V gene: TRBV7-6; D gene: TRBD2; clone size: -; CDR3 DNA: TGTGCCAGCAGCTTCTGGACTAGCGGGGGGACGCCTCTCTACAATGAGCAGTTCTTC; CDR3 protein: CASSFWTSGGTPLYNEQFF
J gene: TRBJ1-4; V gene: TRBV28; D gene: TRBD1; clone size: -; CDR3 DNA: TGTGCCAGCATGGCAGGGGGTGAAAAACTGTTTTTT; CDR3 protein: CASMAGGEKLFF
J gene: TRBJ2-1; V gene: TRBV4-1; D gene: TRBD2; clone size: -; CDR3 DNA: TGCGCCAGCAGCCCCCCGGGACTAGCGGGAGTAGGGGAGCAGTTCTTC; CDR3 protein: CASSPPGLAGVGEQFF